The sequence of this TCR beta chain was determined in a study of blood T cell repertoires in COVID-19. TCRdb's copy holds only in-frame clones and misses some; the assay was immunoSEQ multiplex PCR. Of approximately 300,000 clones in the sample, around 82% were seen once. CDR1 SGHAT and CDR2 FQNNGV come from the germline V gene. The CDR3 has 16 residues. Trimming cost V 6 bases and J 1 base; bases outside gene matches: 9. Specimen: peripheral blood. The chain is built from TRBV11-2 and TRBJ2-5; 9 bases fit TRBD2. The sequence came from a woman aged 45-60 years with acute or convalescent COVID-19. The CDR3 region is CASSPGVTSGQETQYF. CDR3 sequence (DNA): TGTGCCAGCAGTCCCGGGGTGACTAGCGGCCAAGAGACCCAGTACTTC.